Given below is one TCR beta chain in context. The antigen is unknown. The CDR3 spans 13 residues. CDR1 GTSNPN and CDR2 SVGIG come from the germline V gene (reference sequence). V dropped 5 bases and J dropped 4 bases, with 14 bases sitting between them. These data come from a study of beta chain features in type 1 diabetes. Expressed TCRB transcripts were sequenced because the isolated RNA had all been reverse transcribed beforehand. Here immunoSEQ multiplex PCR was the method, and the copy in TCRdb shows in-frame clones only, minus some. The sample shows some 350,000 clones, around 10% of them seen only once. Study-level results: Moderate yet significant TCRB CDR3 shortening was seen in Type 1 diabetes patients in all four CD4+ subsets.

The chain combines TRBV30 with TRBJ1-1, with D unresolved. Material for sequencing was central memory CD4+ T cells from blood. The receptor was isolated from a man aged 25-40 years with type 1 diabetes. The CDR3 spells CAWDNGPATEAFF. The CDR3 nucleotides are TGTGCCTGGGACAACGGACCCGCCACTGAAGCTTTCTTT.